A selection of T cell receptor beta chains follows, all from one sample in a study of vaccination and CD4 T cells after COVID-19. TCRdb used MiXCR to reprocess the PCR reads, holding one entry per CDR3 protein. The sample records over 14,000 distinct CDR3 sequences, 25% to 40% being singletons. These receptors' antigens are unknown. The specimen was CD4+ T cells from blood, cultured in vitro, collected after SARS-CoV-2 vaccination. Every receptor here comes from a human donor who had recovered from COVID-19. CDR3s include the opening cysteine and the closing phenylalanine or tryptophan. A D gene is named only where the DNA matches it firmly. Only some rows state a clone size, as once, few, many or a class for expanded clones.

j_gene,abundance,v_gene,d_gene,CDR3nt,CDR3aa
TRBJ1-6,NA,TRBV21-1,NA,TGTGCCAGCAGCGAGACTTTCAGGGGCATCTCCTATAATTCACCCCTCCACTTT,CASSETFRGISYNSPLHF
TRBJ2-2,NA,TRBV4-1,NA,TGCGCCAGCAGCCAAGGAATAGGGATAAACACCGGGGAGCTGTTTTTT,CASSQGIGINTGELFF
TRBJ1-1,few,TRBV25-1,NA,TGTGCCAGCAGTGAATGGTCTGGGGGAGGCGTAGGGACTGAAGCTTTCTTT,CASSEWSGGGVGTEAFF
TRBJ2-1,NA,TRBV7-8,NA,TGTGCCAGCAGCATTGACTATAGCTACAATGAGCAGTTCTTC,CASSIDYSYNEQFF
TRBJ1-1,few,TRBV6-1,NA,TGTGCCAGCAACATCGGGCCTGAAGCTTTCTTT,CASNIGPEAFF
TRBJ2-7,NA,TRBV7-9,TRBD2,TGTGCCAGCAGCCCTCTCGGACTAGCATCCTACGAGCAGTACTTC,CASSPLGLASYEQYF
TRBJ1-1,few,TRBV19,TRBD1,TGTGCCAGTAGTTCGGACAGGGGCACTGAAGCTTTCTTT,CASSSDRGTEAFF
TRBJ1-1,NA,TRBV24-1,TRBD1,TGTGCCACCAGTCAGACCGACAGGGCTGGAACTGAAGCTTTCTTT,CATSQTDRAGTEAFF
TRBJ2-1,NA,TRBV7-2,NA,TGTGCCAGCAGCTTAGGGGTCGGGAGCGTTGAGCAGTTCTTC,CASSLGVGSVEQFF
TRBJ1-2,few,TRBV7-8,TRBD1,TGTGCCAGCAGCTTAGGAAGCCAGGGGGGCTATGGCTACACCTTC,CASSLGSQGGYGYTF
TRBJ1-5,NA,TRBV28,NA,TGTGCCAGCCTCGAAAGCAATCAGCCCCAGCATTTT,CASLESNQPQHF
TRBJ1-2,NA,TRBV12-3/TRBV12-4,NA,TGTGCCAGCAGTTCTTCAACACGGTACTATGGCTACACCTTC,CASSSSTRYYGYTF
TRBJ1-5,NA,TRBV28,TRBD1,TGTGCCAGCACCACAGGGACAGGGGGCCCTTTTGAATCCAATCAGCCCCAGCATTTT,CASTTGTGGPFESNQPQHF
TRBJ2-5,few,TRBV11-2,TRBD1,TGTGCCAGCAGCTTAGGGGCAGGGGGCTGGGAGACCCAGTACTTC,CASSLGAGGWETQYF
TRBJ2-3,NA,TRBV28,TRBD2,TGTGCCAGCAGTTTAACTAGCGGGAGCACAGATACGCAGTATTTT,CASSLTSGSTDTQYF
TRBJ2-7,few,TRBV20-1,TRBD2,TGCAGTGCTAGAGATCCAGCGGGAGACACCTACGAGCAGTACTTC,CSARDPAGDTYEQYF
TRBJ1-5,few,TRBV7-2,NA,TGTGCCAGCAGCTTAGTCCCAGGGGTGGAACAGCCCCAGCATTTT,CASSLVPGVEQPQHF
TRBJ2-3,NA,TRBV11-3,TRBD2,TGTGCCAGCAGCCAGAGCGGGAGCAGGACAGATACGCAGTATTTT,CASSQSGSRTDTQYF
TRBJ2-5,NA,TRBV12-3/TRBV12-4,NA,TGTGCCAGCAGTTTCACAGTGCCCCAAGGGACCCAGTACTTC,CASSFTVPQGTQYF
TRBJ2-3,NA,TRBV28,TRBD2,TGTGCCAGCAGGCCAACTGGGACTAGCGGGGCCACAGATACGCAGTATTTT,CASRPTGTSGATDTQYF
TRBJ2-4,NA,TRBV10-3,NA,TGTGCCACCAGGGACAATAACATTCAGTACTTC,CATRDNNIQYF
TRBJ1-1,NA,TRBV29-1,TRBD1,TGCAGCGTAGATAGGGGACAGCTGAACACTGAAGCTTTCTTT,CSVDRGQLNTEAFF
TRBJ2-2,NA,TRBV28,TRBD1,TGTGCCAGCAGACCCTGGGACAGAGCGAACACCGGGGAGCTGTTTTTT,CASRPWDRANTGELFF
TRBJ2-1,NA,TRBV9,TRBD1,TGTGCCAGCAGCGCCCCAGGGGGTTCCTACAATGAGCAGTTCTTC,CASSAPGGSYNEQFF
TRBJ2-2,NA,TRBV7-2,NA,TGTGCCAGCAGCCCTTACGCCACCAGGGCTTCCGGGGAGCTGTTTTTT,CASSPYATRASGELFF
TRBJ1-1,few,TRBV7-9,NA,TGTGCCAGCAGCTCTAGACTGAACACTGAAGCTTTCTTT,CASSSRLNTEAFF
TRBJ1-1,few,TRBV11-3,TRBD1,TGTGCCAGCAGCCCCGACAGGGGTGGAACTGAAGCTTTCTTT,CASSPDRGGTEAFF
TRBJ1-1,NA,TRBV19,NA,TGTGCCAGTAGTATCAACGGTGGGAACACTGAAGCTTTCTTT,CASSINGGNTEAFF
TRBJ1-6,once,TRBV19,NA,TGTGCCAGTTACCGGGGGGAGCGGGGGCGCGTCGGCACCCTCCACTTT,CASYRGERGRVGTLHF
TRBJ1-6,NA,TRBV5-8,NA,TGTGCCAGCAGCTTGCAGGGCCGACCCTCACCCCTCCACTTT,CASSLQGRPSPLHF
TRBJ2-1,NA,TRBV28,NA,TGTGCCAGCAGGGACAGTCTCCTTCGGCAGTTCTTC,CASRDSLLRQFF
TRBJ1-2,few,TRBV5-1,NA,TGCGCCAGCAGCTTGACGGCAGACTATGGCTACACCTTC,CASSLTADYGYTF
TRBJ2-5,few,TRBV19,NA,TGTGCCAGTAGCCACCGGGGCAGGGAAGAGACCCAGTACTTC,CASSHRGREETQYF
TRBJ2-1,NA,TRBV5-1,NA,TGCGCCAGCAACAAGCTGGGGAGCGATGAGCAGTTCTTC,CASNKLGSDEQFF
TRBJ1-5,medium-sized,TRBV20-1,NA,TGCAGTGCGGTCCAGGGAGCGGAGCCCCAGCATTTT,CSAVQGAEPQHF
TRBJ2-3,few,TRBV6-1,NA,TGTGCCAGCAGTAGTACAGGGGGTGCTGGGGGGGCGCAGTATTTT,CASSSTGGAGGAQYF
TRBJ1-2,NA,TRBV20-1,TRBD1,TGCAGTGCTAGCTGGACAGGATTTCGTGGCTACACCTTC,CSASWTGFRGYTF
TRBJ2-7,few,TRBV7-9,TRBD2,TGTGCCAGCAGCCTGACTAGCGGCACCATCTACGAGCAGTACTTC,CASSLTSGTIYEQYF
TRBJ2-4,NA,TRBV7-8,NA,TGTGCCAGCAGCCACACGGGCACGGGCCGGGGTTACATTCAGTACTTC,CASSHTGTGRGYIQYF
TRBJ2-5,NA,TRBV6-1,NA,TGTGCCAGCAGACTCAGGGCCAGGCTGCGAGAGACCCAGTACTTC,CASRLRARLRETQYF
TRBJ2-1,NA,TRBV29-1,NA,TGCAGCGTTGTCGGTTACTCGGACAATGAGCAGTTCTTC,CSVVGYSDNEQFF
TRBJ2-6,NA,TRBV27,NA,TGTGCCAGCAGTTTAAGGGTATCCCCTGGGGCCAACGTCCTGACTTTC,CASSLRVSPGANVLTF
TRBJ2-3,large,TRBV7-2,NA,TGTGCCAGCAGCTTAGCGGCGGGAGATACGCAGTATTTT,CASSLAAGDTQYF
TRBJ2-4,NA,TRBV7-8,TRBD2,TGTGCCAGCAGCTCGGGGACTAGCGGGGGAAGAGACATTCAGTACTTC,CASSSGTSGGRDIQYF
TRBJ1-6,NA,TRBV5-6,NA,TGTGCCAGCAGCTTGGGGAATCTGGGGGAAGGATCACCCCTCCACTTT,CASSLGNLGEGSPLHF
TRBJ1-6,few,TRBV7-2,NA,TGTGCCAGCAGCTCCCCAGGTGCGAATTCACCCCTCCACTTT,CASSSPGANSPLHF
TRBJ2-6,few,TRBV7-2,NA,TGTGCCAGCAGCTTATTGATGGGAATTTCTGGGGCCAACGTCCTGACTTTC,CASSLLMGISGANVLTF
TRBJ1-1,few,TRBV7-9,TRBD1,TGTGCCAGCAGCTTCCGCCAGGGGGCAGATACTGAAGCTTTCTTT,CASSFRQGADTEAFF
TRBJ1-6,NA,TRBV20-1,NA,TGCAGTGCTAGAGTGGGTGGGGGCCGTAGGACCTATAATTCACCCCTCCACTTT,CSARVGGGRRTYNSPLHF
TRBJ1-2,NA,TRBV6-1,NA,TGTGCCAGCAGTGGCCGTACGGCAGCGGGCTACACCTTC,CASSGRTAAGYTF
TRBJ2-7,few,TRBV20-1,TRBD1,TGCAGTGCTCCAAGGGGGCGGAGCTCCTACGAGCAGTACTTC,CSAPRGRSSYEQYF
TRBJ2-1,few,TRBV10-1,NA,TGCGCCAGCAGTTCCTCACCTTTTACGGGAGATGTGGGCAATGAGCAGTTCTTC,CASSSSPFTGDVGNEQFF
TRBJ2-7,NA,TRBV6-1,NA,TGTGCCAGCAGGCCCGGTGGCAGGAGCTCCTACGAGCAGTACTTC,CASRPGGRSSYEQYF
TRBJ2-5,NA,TRBV20-1,NA,TGCAGTGCTAGTGGGCCCGGGGGCCCCGGGCCCCAAGAGACCCAGTACTTC,CSASGPGGPGPQETQYF
TRBJ1-1,NA,TRBV29-1,NA,TGCAGCGTTGTGGATTCGAGTCGGGGCACTGAAGCTTTCTTT,CSVVDSSRGTEAFF
TRBJ2-1,NA,TRBV20-1,NA,TGCAGTGCCCCCCGGAGAAGCTCCTACAATGAGCAGTTCTTC,CSAPRRSSYNEQFF
TRBJ1-6,NA,TRBV27,NA,TGTGCCAGCAGTTTATCGCAGACCGTAGACAGGAGGGCCTTCCGAGGGTCACCCCTCCACTTT,CASSLSQTVDRRAFRGSPLHF